A selection of T cell receptor beta chains follows, all from one sample in a study of PD-L1 blockade in urothelial cancer. Profiling relied on immunoSEQ multiplex PCR, and the TCRdb table lists in-frame clones only, not all of them. In the table there are approximately 93,000 clones, roughly 85% of which are singletons. Sequencing was performed on PBMCs, taken around atezolizumab (anti-PD-L1) treatment. These receptors all come from a man in his 70s with urothelial cancer. The CDR3 runs from the conserved cysteine through the conserved F or W. D genes are given only for firm matches. Part of the rows lack a size; the others show once, few, many or a class for expanded clones.

TRBD1	TRBV18	-	TRBJ1-6	CASSPTRTGVDSPLHF	TGTGCCAGCTCACCCACCCGGACAGGGGTGGATTCACCCCTCCACTTT
-	TRBV2	-	TRBJ1-2	CASTPTGWGTNYGYTF	TGTGCCAGCACACCCACAGGGTGGGGGACTAACTATGGCTACACCTTC
-	TRBV4-3	-	TRBJ2-1	CASSPEWSGSYNEQFF	TGCGCCAGCAGCCCTGAGTGGTCGGGGAGCTACAATGAGCAGTTCTTC
TRBD2	TRBV5-1	-	TRBJ2-5	CASSFGPSGGSETQYF	TGCGCCAGCAGCTTTGGGCCCTCGGGAGGATCGGAGACCCAGTACTTC
-	TRBV5-4	-	TRBJ1-3	CASRQYSGNTIYF	TGTGCCAGTCGACAGTACTCTGGAAACACCATATATTTT
-	TRBV5-1	-	TRBJ2-5	CASTPLAGGETQYF	TGCGCCAGCACCCCCTTGGCAGGGGGGGAGACCCAGTACTTC
-	TRBV6-1	-	TRBJ1-2	CASSERLGPSGYTF	TGTGCCAGCAGTGAAAGGTTGGGGCCCTCTGGCTACACCTTC
-	TRBV13	-	TRBJ2-5	CASSIGQGESQYF	TGTGCCAGCAGCATCGGACAAGGAGAGAGTCAGTACTTC
TRBD2	TRBV5-6	-	TRBJ2-1	CASTRGLAGENEQFF	TGTGCCAGCACCCGCGGACTAGCGGGGGAAAATGAGCAGTTCTTC
-	TRBV4-3	many	TRBJ1-5	CASSRSRENNQPQHF	TGCGCCAGCAGCCGATCTCGGGAGAACAATCAGCCCCAGCATTTT
-	TRBV6-1	once	TRBJ1-2	CASTPRGGDGYTF	TGTGCCAGCACCCCTCGCGGGGGAGATGGCTACACCTTC
TRBD2	TRBV5-1	-	TRBJ2-1	CASSLHRGDYNEQFF	TGCGCCAGCAGCTTGCACCGGGGGGATTACAATGAGCAGTTCTTC
-	TRBV6-6	-	TRBJ1-5	CASRLRGESGQPQHF	TGTGCCAGCAGGCTTCGGGGGGAAAGTGGGCAGCCCCAGCATTTT
-	TRBV7-2	-	TRBJ2-1	CASSLGAGGNNEQFF	TGTGCCAGCAGCTTAGGTGCGGGTGGAAACAATGAGCAGTTCTTC
TRBD2	TRBV5-6	-	TRBJ2-5	CASSLEQSGGETQYF	TGTGCCAGCAGCTTGGAGCAGAGCGGGGGGGAGACCCAGTACTTC
-	TRBV30	-	TRBJ2-5	CAWSGADQETQYF	TGTGCCTGGAGTGGGGCCGATCAAGAGACCCAGTACTTC
TRBD2	TRBV25-1	-	TRBJ2-1	CASSEYSGGYNEQFF	TGTGCCAGCAGTGAATACAGCGGGGGCTACAATGAGCAGTTCTTC
TRBD2	TRBV9	-	TRBJ2-5	CASSEPTGTSEETQYF	TGTGCCAGCAGCGAACCCACCGGGACTAGTGAAGAGACCCAGTACTTC
-	TRBV7-9	-	TRBJ1-1	CASSLQGATEAFF	TGTGCCAGCAGCTTACAGGGTGCCACTGAAGCTTTCTTT
TRBD1	TRBV7-8	-	TRBJ1-4	CASSLATGGGGEKLFF	TGTGCCAGCAGCTTAGCGACAGGGGGAGGTGGGGAAAAACTGTTTTTT
-	TRBV9	-	TRBJ1-2	CASSVDVGRGYYGYTF	TGTGCCAGCAGCGTAGATGTGGGCAGGGGTTACTATGGCTACACCTTC
TRBD1	TRBV6-1	-	TRBJ1-5	CASTGKGAGQPQHF	TGTGCCAGCACCGGAAAGGGGGCAGGACAGCCCCAGCATTTT
TRBD2	TRBV6-1	-	TRBJ2-1	CASSEESGGAYEQFF	TGTGCCAGCAGTGAAGAGTCGGGGGGGGCATATGAGCAGTTCTTC
TRBD2	TRBV15	-	TRBJ2-7	CATSREGLVVDEQYF	TGTGCCACCAGCAGAGAGGGACTAGTGGTGGACGAGCAGTACTTC
TRBD1	TRBV10-3	few	TRBJ1-6	CAISGTGGRRGSPLHF	TGTGCCATCAGCGGGACAGGGGGACGCCGGGGGTCACCCCTCCACTTT
-	TRBV11-3	once	TRBJ2-3	CASSLGGGPLRDTQYF	TGTGCCAGCAGCTTAGGCGGCGGGCCGCTTCGAGATACGCAGTATTTT
-	TRBV15	-	TRBJ1-1	CATSPLDTNTEAFF	TGTGCCACCAGCCCCCTTGACACGAACACTGAAGCTTTCTTT
-	TRBV6-1	-	TRBJ1-2	CASSEARGDNYGYTF	TGTGCCAGCAGTGAAGCGCGGGGGGATAACTATGGCTACACCTTC
TRBD2	TRBV10-3	-	TRBJ2-2	CAISESSGGTGELFF	TGTGCCATCAGTGAGTCGTCGGGGGGGACCGGGGAGCTGTTTTTT
TRBD1	TRBV6-5	-	TRBJ1-1	CASSYPRTGGNTEAFF	TGTGCCAGCAGTTACCCACGGACAGGGGGGAACACTGAAGCTTTCTTT
-	TRBV5-5	-	TRBJ1-1	CASSLQANTEAFF	TGTGCCAGCAGCTTGCAGGCAAACACTGAAGCTTTCTTT
TRBD2	TRBV5-1	-	TRBJ2-5	CASSFGGSGETQYF	TGCGCCAGCAGCTTCGGGGGTAGCGGGGAGACCCAGTACTTC
TRBD1	TRBV10-3	-	TRBJ1-5	CAISRQGGEPQHF	TGTGCCATCAGTAGACAGGGCGGGGAGCCCCAGCATTTT
TRBD1	TRBV7-9	few	TRBJ1-5	CASSLGTRDSYQPQHF	TGTGCCAGCAGCTTAGGGACCCGGGACAGTTATCAGCCCCAGCATTTT
TRBD2	TRBV7-3	once	TRBJ2-1	CASSPGGLPYNEQFF	TGTGCCAGCAGCCCGGGGGGACTACCCTACAATGAGCAGTTCTTC
TRBD1	TRBV7-9	-	TRBJ2-5	CASSSLSGTGGLKTQYF	TGTGCCAGCAGCTCACTTTCCGGGACAGGGGGCTTAAAGACCCAGTACTTC
TRBD1	TRBV7-2	once	TRBJ2-1	CASSPRTGTFLNEQFF	TGTGCCAGCAGCCCGAGGACAGGGACCTTCCTGAATGAGCAGTTCTTC
TRBD2	TRBV28	-	TRBJ2-7	CATLAGAVPYEQYF	TGTGCCACCCTAGCGGGAGCGGTTCCGTACGAGCAGTACTTC
-	TRBV2	-	TRBJ2-5	CASSERAQQTQYF	TGTGCCAGCAGTGAGCGGGCCCAACAGACCCAGTACTTC
-	TRBV2	-	TRBJ2-7	CASSEGGAEPLYEQYF	TGTGCCAGCAGTGAGGGGGGGGCGGAGCCCCTCTACGAGCAGTACTTC
TRBD1	TRBV4-3	-	TRBJ2-1	CASSQGRQGAYNEQFF	TGCGCCAGCAGCCAAGGAAGGCAGGGGGCTTACAATGAGCAGTTCTTC
TRBD2	TRBV5-1	-	TRBJ2-7	CASGREGYHEQYF	TGCGCCAGCGGGCGGGAGGGCTACCACGAGCAGTACTTC
TRBD2	TRBV5-1	-	TRBJ2-7	CASSAGVSSYEQYF	TGCGCCAGCAGCGCGGGAGTAAGCTCCTACGAGCAGTACTTC
-	TRBV7-8	-	TRBJ1-4	CASSLTTGFANEKLFF	TGTGCCAGCAGCTTAACGACTGGTTTCGCTAATGAAAAACTGTTTTTT
-	TRBV18	-	TRBJ1-6	CASSPRVRGEFNSPLHF	TGTGCCAGCTCACCCAGAGTAAGGGGCGAATTTAATTCACCCCTCCACTTT
-	TRBV5-1	-	TRBJ2-5	CASSLTPGVGETQYF	TGCGCCAGCAGCTTGACCCCAGGGGTAGGGGAGACCCAGTACTTC
TRBD1	TRBV5-6	once	TRBJ2-3	CASSWDRGTDTQYF	TGTGCCAGCAGCTGGGACAGGGGCACAGATACGCAGTATTTT
TRBD2	TRBV4-2	-	TRBJ2-7	CASSLAGGTYEQYF	TGTGCCAGCAGTCTAGCGGGGGGGACCTACGAGCAGTACTTC
TRBD1	TRBV15	few	TRBJ1-2	CATSRAGQGYGYTF	TGTGCCACCAGCAGAGCAGGACAGGGCTATGGCTACACCTTC
-	TRBV4-2	-	TRBJ1-2	CASSPNQQGPNYGYTF	TGTGCCAGCAGCCCAAATCAACAGGGCCCCAACTATGGCTACACCTTC
-	TRBV14	-	TRBJ2-5	CASSQGLQETQYF	TGTGCCAGCAGCCAAGGTCTACAAGAGACCCAGTACTTC
TRBD1	TRBV5-5	-	TRBJ1-2	CASSLDRGSGYTF	TGTGCCAGCAGCTTGGACAGGGGATCCGGCTACACCTTC
-	TRBV19	-	TRBJ1-5	CASSGRESDQPQHF	TGTGCCAGTAGTGGGAGGGAATCGGATCAGCCCCAGCATTTT
TRBD2	TRBV11-2	once	TRBJ2-2	CASSLAIRGLAGAGELFF	TGTGCCAGCAGCTTAGCCATCAGGGGACTAGCGGGAGCGGGGGAGCTGTTTTTT